The 14 T cell receptor beta chains listed next were all sequenced from one sample in a study of blood T cells in healthy people across ages. Then a second PCR, running about 7 to 11 cycles, was carried out with a sample-barcoded 5' primer and a J-beta primer mix. TCRdb processed the 5' RACE reads anew with MiXCR; each CDR3 protein has one entry. The data contain 1.5 million to 2 million distinct CDR3 sequences, more than 35% of them seen just once; the ten biggest clones take up 23%. Material for sequencing was blood. These TCRs come from a human donor in good health.

This clonotype was seen once. As the CDR3 is not closed by the conserved phenylalanine or tryptophan, this likely results from a read error. V is TRBV20-1 and J is TRBJ2-3; 9 bases map to TRBD2. CDR3 length: 16 amino acids. The ends lost 5 bases at V and 1 base at J; junction bases unmatched: 10. Germline V gives CDR1 DFQATT, CDR2 SNEGSKA (reference sequence). The CDR3 region has the DNA TGCAGTGCTGCCACTAGCGGGCGCTTGGGCACAGATACGCAGTATTTG. Translating it yields CSAATSGRLGTDTQYL.

The chain couples TRBV29-1 to TRBJ2-1, with D perhaps TRBD1 (5 bases). Germline CDR1 is SQVTM and CDR2 is ANQGSEA. Trimming pared 4 bases from V and 6 bases from J, leaving 13 bases between. This CDR3 comprises 13 residues. CDR3 DNA: TGCAGCGTTGCGGCGCAGGGAACCAATGAGCAGTTCTTC. As protein: CSVAAQGTNEQFF.

This clonotype was counted a few times. The rearrangement links TRBV12-5 to TRBJ1-1; D gene uncertain. The CDR3 covers 14 residues. Germline loops: CDR1 LGHNT, CDR2 FRNRAP. The V and J ends lost 8 bases and 0 bases respectively, with 13 bases between them. DNA of the CDR3: TGTGCTAGTCAGCGTTACCCCATGAACACTGAAGCTTTCTTT. Its translation is CASQRYPMNTEAFF.

This clonotype was observed a handful of times. The chain couples TRBV20-1 to TRBJ1-1; 7 nucleotides agree with TRBD1. The ends lost 3 bases at V and 6 bases at J; junction bases unmatched: 7. The CDR3 has 13 residues. From germline, CDR1 is DFQATT and CDR2 SNEGSKA (reference sequence). This CDR3 is CSASSRGYSEAFF. DNA of the CDR3: TGCAGTGCTAGCAGCAGGGGGTATTCTGAAGCTTTCTTT.

This clonotype was recorded at least ten times. This chain connects TRBV4-2 to TRBJ2-7; the match to TRBD2 covers 7 bases. The CDR3 is made up of 16 amino acids. Losses at the gene ends were 0 bases for V and 2 bases for J; bases not matched to a gene: 7. CDR1 LGHNA and CDR2 YNFKEQ come from the germline V gene. The CDR3: CASSQEGTSEAYEQYF. DNA of the CDR3: TGTGCCAGCAGCCAAGAAGGTACTAGCGAGGCCTACGAGCAGTACTTC.

The genes are TRBV3-1 and TRBJ2-5, with TRBD2 as a possible D gene (6 bases). The end of the DNA is better explained by TRBJ2-7, so the J call may be wrong. The CDR3 covers 15 residues. Germline V gene lookup returns CDR1 LGHDT and CDR2 YNNKEL (reference sequence). Written as DNA, the CDR3 is TGTGCCAGCAGTTTATGGGGGGAGCACGAGGACGAGCAGTACTTC. Amino acids: CASSLWGEHEDEQYF.

About this clonotype: A much more abundant neighbour one base away suggests this may be a read error. This chain uses TRBV12-3 or TRBV12-4 with TRBJ2-3, with D maybe TRBD1 (5 bases). This CDR3 comprises 13 residues. The CDR3 nucleotides read TGTGCCAGCAGTTTAATAGGGGCAGATACGGAGTATTTT. This codes for CASSLIGADTEYF.

The J gene is TRBJ2-1, the V gene TRBV20-1, with 10 bases matching TRBD1. The CDR3 loop spans 15 amino acids. V trimming: 2 bases; J trimming: 4 bases; junction bases outside the gene matches: 5. The germline gives CDR1 DFQATT, CDR2 SNEGSKA (reference sequence). The CDR3 DNA follows: TGCAGTGCTAGACCGGGACAGGGGAGTTACAATGAGCAGTTCTTC. It is translated as CSARPGQGSYNEQFF.

This clonotype occurred a few times. V and J are TRBV4-2 and TRBJ2-7, with 11 bases fitting TRBD2. CDR1 and CDR2 (germline): LGHNA, YNFKEQ. The CDR3 is made up of 15 amino acids. V was clipped by 4 bases and J by 4 bases; unmatched bases: 6. The CDR3 DNA is TGTGCCAGCAGCCCACTGACTAGCGGGGTTTACGAGCAGTACTTC. Translated: CASSPLTSGVYEQYF.

This clonotype occurred a few times. The chain carries TRBV27 and TRBJ2-7; possible D gene TRBD2, 6 bases. V lost 5 bases, J lost 5 bases, and 16 bases lay in between. The CDR3 loop spans 14 amino acids. Germline-derived CDR1 and CDR2 are MNHEY and SMNVEV (reference sequence). CDR3 sequence reads: CASSTPGRKDEQYF. CDR3 DNA sequence: TGTGCCAGCAGTACACCGGGGAGGAAGGACGAGCAGTACTTC.

The V call is TRBV7-2, the J call TRBJ2-7; tentatively, D is TRBD2 (5 bases). Per germline, CDR1 SGHTA and CDR2 FQGNSA. Trimming shortened V by 1 base and J by 2 bases, and 15 bases separated the two germline ends. The CDR3 is 16 residues long. CDR3 protein: CASSLGGAGTPYEQYF. CDR3 coding DNA: TGTGCCAGCAGCTTAGGGGGTGCGGGTACCCCCTACGAGCAGTACTTC.

In this sample, this clonotype turned up once. The chain joins TRBV15 to TRBJ2-3; tentative D call: TRBD2 (5 bases). CDR3 length: 17 residues. Trimming took off 2 bases at V and 4 bases at J, with 19 bases between the two ends. Germline V gene data show CDR1 as LNHNV and CDR2 as YYDKDF (reference sequence). This chain's CDR3 is CATSRSYQILEPDTQYF. The CDR3 DNA follows: TGTGCCACCAGCAGATCATACCAGATACTAGAACCAGATACGCAGTATTTT.

This clonotype was recorded many times. This may come from a read error, since a much larger clone is one base off. The CDR3 DNA follows: TGTGCCAGCAGTTACGGCGGGACAGGTGACGAGCAGTACTTC. Translating gives CASSYGGTGDEQYF. The gene calls are TRBV6-2 or TRBV6-3 and TRBJ2-7; 8 positions match TRBD1. Trimming at V came to 2 bases and at J to 5 bases, leaving 5 bases not matched to a gene. Germline-derived CDR1 and CDR2 are MNHEY and SVGEGT. The CDR3 is made up of 14 amino acids.

V usage is TRBV4-2 and J usage is TRBJ2-5, with a possible D match to TRBD2 (6 bases). The CDR3 has 15 amino acids. V shed 0 bases and J shed 1 base, with 9 bases lying between them. Germline loops: CDR1 LGHNA, CDR2 YNFKEQ. The DNA of the CDR3 is TGTGCCAGCAGCCAAGACGGGGGACTCCAAGAGACCCAGTACTTC. It is translated as CASSQDGGLQETQYF.